This TCR beta chain derives from a study of blood T cell repertoires in COVID-19. Germline V CDR1 and CDR2: SGHRS, YFSETQ. With 4 bases clipped from V and 7 bases from J, the junction kept 12 bases outside the gene matches. The CDR3 is 16 amino acids. Generated by immunoSEQ multiplex PCR, the TCRdb table keeps only in-frame clones and is missing some. This table holds about 300,000 clones, less than 85% found once. The sequencing sample was made of peripheral blood. The source of this sequence is a human donor with COVID-19, enrolled during active disease. The donor label of this sample is uncertain. The chain couples TRBV5-1 to TRBJ2-1; TRBD2 agrees at 9 bases. The CDR3 protein is CASSAHSGSPGNEQFF. The CDR3 DNA is TGCGCCAGCAGCGCCCATAGCGGGAGCCCTGGGAATGAGCAGTTCTTC.